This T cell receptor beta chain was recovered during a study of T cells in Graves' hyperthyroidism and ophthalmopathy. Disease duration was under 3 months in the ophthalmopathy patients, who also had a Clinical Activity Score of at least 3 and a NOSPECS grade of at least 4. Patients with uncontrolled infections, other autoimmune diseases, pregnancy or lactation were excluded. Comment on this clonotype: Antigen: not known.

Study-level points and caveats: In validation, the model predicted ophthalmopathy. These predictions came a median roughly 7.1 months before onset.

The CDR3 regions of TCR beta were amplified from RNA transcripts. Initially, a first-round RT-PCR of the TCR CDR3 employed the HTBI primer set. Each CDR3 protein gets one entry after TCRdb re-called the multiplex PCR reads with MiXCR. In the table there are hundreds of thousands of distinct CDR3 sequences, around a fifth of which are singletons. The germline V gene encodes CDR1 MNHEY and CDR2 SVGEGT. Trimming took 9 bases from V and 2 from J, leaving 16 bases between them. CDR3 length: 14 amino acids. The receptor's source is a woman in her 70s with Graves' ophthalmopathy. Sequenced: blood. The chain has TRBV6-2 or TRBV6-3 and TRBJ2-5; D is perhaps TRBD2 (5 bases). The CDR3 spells CASQDAGMQETQYF. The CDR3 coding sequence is TGTGCCAGTCAAGACGCCGGGATGCAAGAGACCCAGTACTTC.